This TCR beta chain was obtained from a study of long-term antiretroviral therapy in people with HIV (dated by TCRdb to between 2022 and 2023). For the study in its entirety: Collection of the earliest samples took place about a decade ahead of the 2015 WHO recommendation for immediate ART, at a time when ART was typically delayed until CD4 counts fell. Whether ART initiation and durable HIV suppression were associated with changes in peripheral blood TRB repertoire composition and diversity was tested in a retrospective serial study. A total of 150 to 200 cryopreserved PBMC samples came from 25 to 35 adults with confirmed HIV infection and were collected serially over a mean of approximately six years (range 1-12). Of the 25 to 30 participants with HIV, 10 to 11 were female. No cross-contamination during QIAcube processing was seen in test extractions of a monoclonal T-cell line run alongside approximately 36 polyclonal samples.

The immunoSEQ hsTCRB v3.0 assay was used at survey level resolution to sequence the TRB variable region. TRB sequencing targeted a depth of roughly 35,000-50,000 T-cell genomes per sample. Pooled TRB libraries were sequenced on an Illumina MiSeq with a v3 150-cycle kit. Per the original workflow: Analysis of repertoires was carried out in R inside a reproducible Nextflow workflow spanning QC, data transformation and analysis. LymphoSeq2, an R package for exploring AIRR-Seq data, was used to implement the custom analyses. A handful of samples that yielded fewer than 5000 total TRB sequences were excluded, so that 150 to 200 HIV repertoires were analyzed. Of the 188 retained HIV repertoires, some 60 were collected before and approximately 130 after ART initiation. Each repertoire was downsampled to 5000 TRB nucleotide sequences, and summary statistics were averaged across 100 downsampling iterations. TRB sequences were retained for analysis only if CDR3 regions of at least seven amino acids were present. A Shannon entropy-derived clonality score and the Gini coefficient were used to measure diversity. In the repertoire networks, any two of the top 5000 CDR3 amino acid sequences were connected whenever the two sequences differed by an edit distance of one. For TRB CDR3 amino acid sequences, antigen specificity groups and MHC restriction were predicted with GLIPH2. To flag known CMV, EBV, HIV or tissue antigen associations, CDR3 amino acid sequences were matched against VDJdb and McPAS-TCR. Pre-ART, post-ART and control groups were compared with Wilcoxon signed-rank tests and Holm-Bonferroni correction. Held by TCRdb, this immuneACCESS table contains in-frame sequences only and omits some clones. Under half of the omission traces to an unresolved V gene where checked; the cause of the rest is unknown. V, J and clone size were drawn from that table, and D and trimming were deduced from the DNA. This sample lists some 30,000 clones; approximately 84% were detected once. Clones ranked in the top ten supply roughly 1% of the sample.

In the case of this clone: Its antigen specificity is not known. No base quality information exists; no much larger clone differs at one position.

What the study reported, not specific to this receptor: ART initiation was associated with a significant increase in TRB diversity, but diversity stayed significantly below transplant donor controls even after long-term ART. Inferences about post-ART repertoire changes are limited because no data were available on ART adherence, viral resistance or therapy changes. Unsorted PBMC were profiled instead of sorted CD4+ and CD8+ T cells because pre-ART samples had limited cell numbers. Compared with controls, HIV repertoires had narrower CDR3 length ranges, and the network structure pointed to an antigen-experienced repertoire that shifted only slightly toward naive after ART. At every time point, the repertoire was dominated by expanded TRB clones first identified before ART initiation, although this dominance fluctuated and, in many PLHIV, declined after ART. Limited PBMC availability meant only the TCR beta chain was sequenced, without alpha chain pairing. The samples span the years 2004 to 2017, and the ART regimens used at that time may not be as effective as current regimens.

V lost 5 bases and J lost 4 bases, and the count of bases not matched to a germline gene is 2. The CDR3 runs 15 amino acids, cysteine and phenylalanine included. The kept DNA is CDR3 alone, 45 bases in frame from the first base. CDR1 and CDR2, per the germline V gene, are SGHTA and FQGNSA. To be included, a participant needed at least one PBMC sample from before ART initiation plus at least two post-ART samples. Treatment was received in the United States of America by all participants with HIV. Before DNA extraction, cryopreserved samples of roughly 0.85-11 million PBMC were thawed and then washed. At the time of the earliest PBMC sample, participants with HIV were aged between about 23 and 54 years. Each participant contributed PBMC samples from 1-4 timepoints before ART initiation and 2-8 timepoints after ART initiation, with a median of 7 samples. Serial HIV viral load, CD4+ T-cell count, ART history and demographic data were obtained for every participant. Using a Qiagen kit on a QIAcube, genomic DNA was extracted from unsorted PBMC, with samples processed in batches of 12.

Sequenced here: unsorted PBMCs, sampled 2 years after starting antiretroviral therapy. The chain joins TRBV7-2 to TRBJ2-2; TRBD2 agrees with 12 junctional bases. This clonotype was sampled from a man aged 50-59 years with HIV. The nucleotide sequence is TGTGCCAGCAGCCTGACTAGCGGGGGCACCGGGGAGCTGTTTTTT. It encodes CASSLTSGGTGELFF.